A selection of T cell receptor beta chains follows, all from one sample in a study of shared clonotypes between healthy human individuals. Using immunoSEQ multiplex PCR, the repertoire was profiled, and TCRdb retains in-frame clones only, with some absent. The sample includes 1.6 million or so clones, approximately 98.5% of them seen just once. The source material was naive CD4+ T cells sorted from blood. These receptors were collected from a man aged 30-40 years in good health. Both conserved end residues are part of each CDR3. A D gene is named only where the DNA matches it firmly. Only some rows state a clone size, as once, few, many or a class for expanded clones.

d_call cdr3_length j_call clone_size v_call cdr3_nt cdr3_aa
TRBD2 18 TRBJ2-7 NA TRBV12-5 TGTGCTAGTGGGCTCGCCGGGACTAATAGAATGCAATCCTACGAGCAGTACTTC CASGLAGTNRMQSYEQYF
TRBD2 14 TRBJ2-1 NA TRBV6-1 TGTGCCAGCAGTGAAGTGGCGGGAGGCGGTGAGCAGTTCTTC CASSEVAGGGEQFF
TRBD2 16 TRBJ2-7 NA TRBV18 TGTGCCAGCTCACCAACTAGCGGGAGCCCCTCCTACGAGCAGTACTTC CASSPTSGSPSYEQYF
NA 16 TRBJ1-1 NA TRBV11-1 TGTGCCAGCAGCCCTAAATTATACGGAGGTGTGTCTGAAGCTTTCTTT CASSPKLYGGVSEAFF
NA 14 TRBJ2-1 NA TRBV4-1 TGCGCCAGCAGCCAAGTGGAACAGGTAGTTGAGCAGTTCTTC CASSQVEQVVEQFF
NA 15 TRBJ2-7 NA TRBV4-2 TGTGCCAGCAGCAAATCAGGGAGAGGCTCCTACGAGCAGTACTTC CASSKSGRGSYEQYF
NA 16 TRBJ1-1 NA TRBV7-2 TGTGCCAGCAGCTTAGGTCGTCGCAGGGGAAACACTGAAGCTTTCTTT CASSLGRRRGNTEAFF
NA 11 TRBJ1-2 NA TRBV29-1 TGCAGCGTTGACAGGGGTTATGGCTACACCTTC CSVDRGYGYTF
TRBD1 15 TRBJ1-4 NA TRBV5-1 TGCGCCAGCAGACCCACAGGGGCAACTAATGAAAAACTGTTTTTT CASRPTGATNEKLFF
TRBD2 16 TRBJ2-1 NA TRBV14 TGTGCCAGCAGCCGAGGGGGACTAGCGGCATACAATGAGCAGTTCTTC CASSRGGLAAYNEQFF
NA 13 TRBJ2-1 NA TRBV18 TGTGCCAGCTCACCATTACCGAACAATGAGCAGTTCTTC CASSPLPNNEQFF
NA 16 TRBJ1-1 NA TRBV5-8 TGTGCCAGCAGCAACGGACAGTCGAACATTGGGACTGAAGCTTTCTTT CASSNGQSNIGTEAFF
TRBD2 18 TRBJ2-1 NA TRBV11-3 TGTGCCAGCAGCTTAACTAGCGGGAGTAAAGCATTTGGGAATGAGCAGTTCTTC CASSLTSGSKAFGNEQFF
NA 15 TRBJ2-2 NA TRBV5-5 TGTGCCAGCAGCTTGGAAACTCCTAGACCCGGGGAGCTGTTTTTT CASSLETPRPGELFF
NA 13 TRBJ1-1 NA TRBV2 TGTGCCAGCAGCCTGATAGGGGGGGTTGAAGCTTTCTTT CASSLIGGVEAFF
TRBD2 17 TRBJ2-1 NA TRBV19 TGTGCCAGTAGTCTCGGACTAGCGGGAGTGGTCTACAATGAGCAGTTCTTC CASSLGLAGVVYNEQFF
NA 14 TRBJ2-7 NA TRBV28 TGTGCCAGCAGCCCCGGGACTGATACTTACGAGCAGTACTTC CASSPGTDTYEQYF
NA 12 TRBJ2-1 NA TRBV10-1 TGCGCCAGCAGTGACCCGGGAAGGGAGCAGTTCTTC CASSDPGREQFF
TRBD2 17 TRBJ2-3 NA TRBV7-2 TGTGCCAGCAGTTTCCTAGCGGGAGGCCTGACCGGGGATACGCAGTATTTT CASSFLAGGLTGDTQYF
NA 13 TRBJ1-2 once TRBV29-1 TGCAGCGTTGAAGCGCCGGGCCACTATGGCTACACCTTC CSVEAPGHYGYTF
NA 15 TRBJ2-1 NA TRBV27 TGTGCCAGCAATCAAGTCGGGATTAATGTCAATGAGCAGTTCTTC CASNQVGINVNEQFF
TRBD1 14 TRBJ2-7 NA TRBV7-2 TGTGCCAGCAGCATCGACAGGGGGAGCAACGAGCAGTACTTC CASSIDRGSNEQYF
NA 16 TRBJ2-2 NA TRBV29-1 TGCAGCGCCGGAATTACGTTGGGCGTGGGCACCGGGGAGCTGTTTTTT CSAGITLGVGTGELFF
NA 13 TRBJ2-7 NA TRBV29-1 TGCAGCGTTGAGGCGGGAAGCTCCTACGAGCAGTACTTC CSVEAGSSYEQYF
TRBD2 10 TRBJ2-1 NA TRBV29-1 TGCAGCGTAGCCGGGACTAGTGAGTTCTTC CSVAGTSEFF
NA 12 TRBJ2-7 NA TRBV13 TGTGCCAGCAGCTTTCGCCCAGGGGAGCAGTACTTC CASSFRPGEQYF
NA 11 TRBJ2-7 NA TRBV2 TGTGCCAGCAGTGAATTGAGTGAGCAGTACTTC CASSELSEQYF
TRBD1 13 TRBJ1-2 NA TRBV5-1 TGCGCCAGCAGCTTGGGACAGGGTGGAGGCTACACCTTC CASSLGQGGGYTF
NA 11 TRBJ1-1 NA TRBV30 TGTGCCTGGAGTATGCTACGTGAAGCTTTCTTT CAWSMLREAFF
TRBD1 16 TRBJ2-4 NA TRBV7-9 TGTGCCAGCAGAGGAGCCCCGGGACAGGGGAAAAACATTCAGTACTTC CASRGAPGQGKNIQYF
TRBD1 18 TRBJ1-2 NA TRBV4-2 TGTGCCAGCAGCCAAGATCGAAACGGTGGGACAGACGACTATGGCTACACCTTC CASSQDRNGGTDDYGYTF
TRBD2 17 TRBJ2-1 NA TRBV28 TGTGCCAGCAGTTTACACACAGGACTAGCGGGCCGCAATGAGCAGTTCTTC CASSLHTGLAGRNEQFF
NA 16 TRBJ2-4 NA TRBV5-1 TGCGCCAGCAGCCCCCGACAGCAACTAGCCAAAAACATTCAGTACTTC CASSPRQQLAKNIQYF
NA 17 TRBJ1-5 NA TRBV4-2 TGTGCCAGCAGCCAAGAATTCTCGACAGGAGTACCACAGCCCCAGCATTTT CASSQEFSTGVPQPQHF
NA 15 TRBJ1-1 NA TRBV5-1 TGCGCCAGCAGCTTGGAAGGGACACCTAACACTGAAGCTTTCTTT CASSLEGTPNTEAFF
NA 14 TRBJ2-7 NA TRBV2 TGTGCCAGCAGGAGAGAACAGGGCACCTACGAGCAGTACTTC CASRREQGTYEQYF
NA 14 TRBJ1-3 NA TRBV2 TGTGCCAGCAACACGGGGGACCCTGGAAACACCATATATTTT CASNTGDPGNTIYF
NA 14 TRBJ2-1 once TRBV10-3 TGTGCCATCATCGACTCGGTGGCCTACAATGAGCAGTTCTTC CAIIDSVAYNEQFF
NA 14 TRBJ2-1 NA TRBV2 TGTGCCAGCAGTTTGTTTGGTTTCGACAATGAGCAGTTCTTC CASSLFGFDNEQFF
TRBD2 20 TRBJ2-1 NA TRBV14 TGTGCCAGCAGCCAAAAAAACTGGGACCTTTTCGGCGGGAGCTTCAATGAGCAGTTCTTC CASSQKNWDLFGGSFNEQFF
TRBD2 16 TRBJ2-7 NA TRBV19 TGTGCCAGTAGTATGGCGGCGGGAGGGGTCTCCTACGAGCAGTACTTC CASSMAAGGVSYEQYF
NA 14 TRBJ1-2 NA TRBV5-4 TGTGCCAGCAGCTTGGAGGCAAATTCCTATGGCTACACCTTC CASSLEANSYGYTF
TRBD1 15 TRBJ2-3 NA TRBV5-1 TGCGCCAGCAGCTTCGACAGGGTACGGACAGATACGCAGTATTTT CASSFDRVRTDTQYF
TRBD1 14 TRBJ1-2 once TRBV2 TGTGCCAGCAGTGGGGGACAGGGTCGGACCGGCTACACCTTC CASSGGQGRTGYTF
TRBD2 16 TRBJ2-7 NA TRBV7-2 TGTGCCAGCAGCTTCTCAGTACGGGAGGGCCTCTACGAGCAGTACTTC CASSFSVREGLYEQYF
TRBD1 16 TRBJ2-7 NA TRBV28 TGTGCCAGCAGTCCGGACAGGGGGCTTAGTTTTAACGAGCAGTACTTC CASSPDRGLSFNEQYF
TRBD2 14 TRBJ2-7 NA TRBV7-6 TGTGCCAGCAGCTTCGGACTAGTTTCCTACGAGCAGTACTTC CASSFGLVSYEQYF
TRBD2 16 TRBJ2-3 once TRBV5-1 TGCGCCAGCAGCCCGGTAACTAGCGGATACACAGATACGCAGTATTTT CASSPVTSGYTDTQYF
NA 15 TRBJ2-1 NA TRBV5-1 TGCGCCAGCAGCTCACGGGACTTACTGTCCCATGAGCAGTTCTTC CASSSRDLLSHEQFF
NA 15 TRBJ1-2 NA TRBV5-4 TGTGCCAGCAGCACCCCCACGGTGAGGAAGTATGGCTACACCTTC CASSTPTVRKYGYTF
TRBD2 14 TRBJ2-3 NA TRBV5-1 TGCGCCAGCAGCTGGACTAGCACCACAGATACGCAGTATTTT CASSWTSTTDTQYF
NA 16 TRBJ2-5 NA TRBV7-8 TGTGCCAGCAGCTTAGGATTAGGGACACACCAAGAGACCCAGTACTTC CASSLGLGTHQETQYF
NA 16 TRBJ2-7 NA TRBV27 TGTGCCAGCAGTTCTAGGATGGACCCGTGGGGGGACGAGCAGTACTTC CASSSRMDPWGDEQYF
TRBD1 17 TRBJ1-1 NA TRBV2 TGTGCCAGCAGTTCACAGGGGCAGGGGTTAAGGAACACTGAAGCTTTCTTT CASSSQGQGLRNTEAFF
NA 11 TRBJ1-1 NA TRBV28 TGTGCCAGCGGTTCGGTGACTGAAGCTTTCTTT CASGSVTEAFF
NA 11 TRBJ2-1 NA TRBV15 TGTGCCACCAGCCGATGGAATGAGCAGTTCTTC CATSRWNEQFF
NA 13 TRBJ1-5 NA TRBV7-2 TGTGCCAGCAGTTCCAACCCTACTCAGCCCCAGCATTTT CASSSNPTQPQHF
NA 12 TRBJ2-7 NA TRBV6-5 TGTGCCAGCAGTCAGACCCGTTACGAGCAGTACTTC CASSQTRYEQYF